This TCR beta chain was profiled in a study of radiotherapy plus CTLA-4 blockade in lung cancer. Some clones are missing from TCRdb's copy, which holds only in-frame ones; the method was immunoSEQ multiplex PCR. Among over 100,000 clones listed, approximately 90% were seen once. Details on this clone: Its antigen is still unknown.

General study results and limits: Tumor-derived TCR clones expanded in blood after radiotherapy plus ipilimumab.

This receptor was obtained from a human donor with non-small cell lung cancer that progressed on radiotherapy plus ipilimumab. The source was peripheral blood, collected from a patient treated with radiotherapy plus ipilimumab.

The CDR3 protein is CASRSRVPEQFF. The CDR3 bases are TGTGCCAGCAGAAGTAGAGTGCCGGAGCAGTTCTTC. The chain couples TRBV6-5 to TRBJ2-1; the D is unclear. Germline V gene data show CDR1 as MNHEY and CDR2 as SVGAGI. The V end lost 6 bases, the J end lost 10 bases, and 13 bases lay between the germline ends. The CDR3 spans 12 residues.